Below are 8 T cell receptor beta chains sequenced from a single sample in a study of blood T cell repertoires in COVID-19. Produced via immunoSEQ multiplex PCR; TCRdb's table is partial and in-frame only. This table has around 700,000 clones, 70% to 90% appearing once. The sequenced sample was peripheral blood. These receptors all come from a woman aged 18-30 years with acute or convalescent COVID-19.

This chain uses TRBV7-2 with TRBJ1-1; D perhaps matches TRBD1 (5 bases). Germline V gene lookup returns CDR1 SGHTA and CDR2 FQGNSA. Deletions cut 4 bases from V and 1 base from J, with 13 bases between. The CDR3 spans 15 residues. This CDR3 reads CASSYRGGTNTEAFF. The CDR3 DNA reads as TGTGCCAGCAGCTACCGGGGAGGGACGAACACTGAAGCTTTCTTT.

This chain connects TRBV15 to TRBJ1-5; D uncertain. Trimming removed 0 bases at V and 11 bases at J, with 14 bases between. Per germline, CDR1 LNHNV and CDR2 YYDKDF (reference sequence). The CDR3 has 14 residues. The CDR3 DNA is TGTGCCACCAGCAGAGATAATAGGCAGGCCGCCCAGCATTTT. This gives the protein CATSRDNRQAAQHF.

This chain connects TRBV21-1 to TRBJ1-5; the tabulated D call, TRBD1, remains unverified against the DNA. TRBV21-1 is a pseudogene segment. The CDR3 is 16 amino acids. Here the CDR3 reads CASGSPGTGTNQPQHF. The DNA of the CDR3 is TGTGCCAGCGGGTCACCCGGGACAGGGACCAATCAGCCCCAGCATTTT.

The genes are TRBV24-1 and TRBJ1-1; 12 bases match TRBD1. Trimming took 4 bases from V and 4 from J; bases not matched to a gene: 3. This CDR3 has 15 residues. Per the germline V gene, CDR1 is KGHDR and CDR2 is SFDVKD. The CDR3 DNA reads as TGTGCCACCAGTGAAAAGGGACAGGGGGCCACTGAAGCTTTCTTT. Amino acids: CATSEKGQGATEAFF.

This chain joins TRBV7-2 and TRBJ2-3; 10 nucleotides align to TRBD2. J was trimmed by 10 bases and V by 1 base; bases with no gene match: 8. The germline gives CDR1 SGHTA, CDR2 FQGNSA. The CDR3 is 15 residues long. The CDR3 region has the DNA TGTGCCAGCAGCTTAGATATTAGCGGGGGGAGAGCGCAGTATTTT. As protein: CASSLDISGGRAQYF.

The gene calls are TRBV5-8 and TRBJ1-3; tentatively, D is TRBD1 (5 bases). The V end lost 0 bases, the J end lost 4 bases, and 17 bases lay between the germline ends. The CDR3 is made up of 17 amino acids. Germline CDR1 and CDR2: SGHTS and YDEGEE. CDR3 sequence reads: CASSLAAGGEFGNTIYF. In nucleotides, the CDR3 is TGTGCCAGCAGCTTGGCCGCTGGGGGGGAATTCGGAAACACCATATATTTT.

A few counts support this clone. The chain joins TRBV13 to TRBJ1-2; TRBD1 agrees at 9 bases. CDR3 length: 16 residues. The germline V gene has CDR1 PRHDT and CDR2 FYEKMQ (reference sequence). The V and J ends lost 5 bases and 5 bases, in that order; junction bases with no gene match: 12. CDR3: CASSIRSTGQGYGYTF. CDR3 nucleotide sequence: TGTGCCAGCAGCATCCGATCGACGGGACAGGGTTATGGCTACACCTTC.

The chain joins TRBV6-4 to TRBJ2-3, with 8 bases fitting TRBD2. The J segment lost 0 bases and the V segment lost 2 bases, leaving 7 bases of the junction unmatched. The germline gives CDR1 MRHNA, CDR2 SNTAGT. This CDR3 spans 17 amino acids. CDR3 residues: CASSDVGGGRSTDTQYF. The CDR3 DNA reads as TGTGCCAGCAGTGACGTCGGGGGGGGAAGGAGCACAGATACGCAGTATTTT.